The 21 T cell receptor beta chains reported below all come from one sample, sequenced in a study of neurological immune-mediated disorders. TCRdb used MiXCR to reprocess the 5' RACE reads, holding one entry per CDR3 protein. The sample contains roughly 60,000 distinct CDR3 sequences, 3% to 4% of which appear only once. The specimen was PBMCs. These receptors were taken from a woman aged 45-65 years with multiple sclerosis.

This clonotype was counted only a few times. This chain uses TRBV18 with TRBJ1-1, with D hard to call. Trimming took off 1 base at V and 0 bases at J, with 3 bases between the two ends. Germline V gene lookup returns CDR1 KGHSH and CDR2 LQKENI. There are 13 residues in the CDR3. For the CDR3, the DNA is TGTGCCAGCTCACCACAGCTGAACACTGAAGCTTTCTTT. Its translation is CASSPQLNTEAFF.

At least ten counts were recorded for this clonotype. The chain joins TRBV15 to TRBJ2-3; TRBD2 is a possible D gene (6 bases). The CDR3 loop spans 14 amino acids. V lost 1 base and J lost 7, with 12 bases in between. Germline lookup yields CDR1 LNHNV and CDR2 YYDKDF (reference sequence). The CDR3 bases are TGTGCCACCAGCAGAGTTCCTAGCGACCATACGCAGTATTTT. It encodes CATSRVPSDHTQYF.

This clonotype was seen repeatedly, ten times or more. The chain carries TRBV4-3 and TRBJ2-1, with D perhaps matching TRBD2 (5 bases). In germline, CDR1 is LGHNA, CDR2 YSLEER. The CDR3 is made up of 18 amino acids. Trimming pared 0 bases from V and 0 bases from J, leaving 15 bases between. The CDR3 spells CASSQEAARRSSYNEQFF. Here the CDR3 DNA reads TGCGCCAGCAGCCAAGAGGCGGCGCGGAGGAGCTCCTACAATGAGCAGTTCTTC.

The sample holds many counts of this clonotype. The chain is built from TRBV4-3 and TRBJ1-2; possible D gene TRBD1, 6 bases. Trimming shortened V by 0 bases and J by 3 bases, and 11 bases separated the two germline ends. The germline V gene encodes CDR1 LGHNA and CDR2 YSLEER. CDR3 length: 15 residues. The CDR3, as DNA: TGCGCCAGCAGCCAAGATCACCACAGGGACTATGGCTACACCTTC. Amino acids: CASSQDHHRDYGYTF.

The chain is built from TRBV20-1 and TRBJ1-4; a weak D match, TRBD1 (5 bases). Trimming took off 2 bases at V and 8 bases at J, with 9 bases between the two ends. From germline, CDR1 is DFQATT and CDR2 SNEGSKA (reference sequence). The CDR3 spans 12 residues. CDR3 region: CSARNTGEKLFF. The CDR3 coding sequence is TGCAGTGCTAGAAACACAGGAGAAAAACTGTTTTTT.

The chain couples TRBV19 to TRBJ1-4; D is uncertain. Germline V CDR1 and CDR2: LNHDA, SQIVND (reference sequence). This CDR3 region has 13 residues. The germline V and J ends were trimmed by 10 bases and 7 bases, with 16 bases remaining between them. CDR3 residues: CATSGSLGEKLFF. Here the CDR3 DNA reads TGTGCCACCAGTGGGAGCCTGGGTGAAAAACTGTTTTTT.

This clonotype was picked up many times. V is TRBV29-1 and J is TRBJ2-7; D may be TRBD1 or TRBD2 (5 bases each). Trimming took 5 bases from V and 2 from J, leaving 16 bases between them. The CDR3 runs 14 residues. Germline V gene data show CDR1 as SQVTM and CDR2 as ANQGSEA. The CDR3 loop reads CSVKMRVGAYEQYF. CDR3 nucleotide sequence: TGCAGCGTTAAGATGAGGGTAGGGGCCTACGAGCAGTACTTC.

This clonotype was seen repeatedly, ten times or more. CDR3 in amino acids: CSARQGGNYNEQFF. CDR3 in DNA: TGCAGCGCACGACAGGGTGGGAACTACAATGAGCAGTTCTTC. The rearrangement uses TRBV29-1 and TRBJ2-1; 7 bases line up with TRBD1. The V segment lost 7 bases and the J segment 3 bases; nucleotides outside the gene matches: 9. CDR3 size: 14 residues. Germline CDR1 and CDR2: SQVTM and ANQGSEA.

This clonotype was counted at least ten times. The gene calls are TRBV12-3 or TRBV12-4 and TRBJ2-5; tentative D call: TRBD1 (5 bases). The CDR3 has 14 amino acids. V was clipped by 4 bases and J by 3 bases, with 12 bases between them. CDR3 loop: CASSWPTGEETQYF. In DNA, the CDR3 is TGTGCCAGCAGTTGGCCCACAGGTGAAGAGACCCAGTACTTC.

This clonotype was picked up many times. A junction end diverges from the germline sequence, so it may reflect a read error. The chain recombines TRBV6-2 or TRBV6-3 with TRBJ1-5; D ambiguous. The CDR3 totals 12 residues. Germline V gene sequence: CDR1 MNHEY, CDR2 SVGEGT. CDR3 in amino acids: CASSYQNQPQNF. CDR3 bases: TGTGCCAGCAGTTACCAAAATCAGCCCCAGAATTTT.

In its sample, this clonotype was seen many times. The chain couples TRBV24-1 to TRBJ1-1; perhaps TRBD1 as D (6 bases). CDR1 is KGHDR, CDR2 SFDVKD, per germline. The CDR3 totals 13 residues. Trimming shortened V by 4 bases and J by 7 bases, and 12 bases separated the two germline ends. CDR3 residues: CATSDGTSNEAFF. The CDR3 coding sequence is TGTGCCACCAGTGACGGGACATCGAATGAAGCTTTCTTT.

This clonotype was seen repeatedly, ten times or more. The germline gene is not matched at one end of the junction; a read error may be the cause. V gene TRBV5-1 combines with J gene TRBJ2-6; D is perhaps TRBD1 or TRBD2 (6 bases each). Looked up from germline, CDR1 is SGHRS and CDR2 is YFSETQ. The CDR3 consists of 14 residues. The CDR3 nucleotides read TGCGCCAGCAGCGCCGGTGGGGGGCTATACGTCCTGAATTTC. This sequence encodes CASSAGGGLYVLNF.

At least ten counts were recorded for this clonotype. The chain recombines TRBV20-1 with TRBJ1-1; D might be TRBD1 (6 bases). The CDR3 has 14 amino acids. Germline V lookup: CDR1 DFQATT, CDR2 SNEGSKA (reference sequence). V lost 2 bases and J 0 bases, leaving 10 bases between the germline ends. In DNA form, the CDR3 reads TGCAGTGCTAGATCGCAGGGGATGAACACTGAAGCTTTCTTT. Its translation is CSARSQGMNTEAFF.

This clonotype came up many times. The chain combines TRBV6-2 or TRBV6-3 with TRBJ2-3; possibly TRBD1 for D (5 bases). Per the germline V gene, CDR1 is MNHEY and CDR2 is SVGEGT. The CDR3 is made up of 15 amino acids. V lost 7 bases and J lost 0, with 14 bases in between. The CDR3: CASNDRQGSTDTQYF. DNA of the CDR3: TGTGCCAGCAACGACCGTCAGGGAAGCACAGATACGCAGTATTTT.

This clonotype occurred many times. The chain uses TRBV3-1 and TRBJ2-2; weak D call: TRBD2 (6 bases). This CDR3 region has 15 residues. Germline-derived CDR1 and CDR2 are LGHDT and YNNKEL (reference sequence). V shed 3 bases and J shed 6 bases, with 14 bases lying between them. The CDR3 protein is CASSQRLGGSGELFF. CDR3 bases: TGTGCCAGCAGCCAGAGACTAGGAGGATCCGGGGAGCTGTTTTTT.

As for this clonotype: A read error may be the cause here, since a much bigger clone is one base away. No DNA is shown, since the ends of the CDR3 on it are uncertain; the CDR3 is the one TCRdb lists. The chain uses TRBV10-3 and TRBJ1-5; the D call in the table, TRBD1, was not verified against the DNA. From its first to its last residue, the CDR3 has 12 amino acids. Germline-derived CDR1 and CDR2 are ENHRY and SYGVKD. The CDR3 sequence is CAVGQGSKPQNF.

This clonotype showed up many times. The chain uses TRBV12-3 or TRBV12-4 and TRBJ2-1; D remains ambiguous. V was cut by 2 bases and J by 10 bases, with 9 bases left in between. The length of the CDR3 is 12 residues. CDR3 region: CASSLTEGEQFF. CDR3 sequence (DNA): TGTGCCAGCAGTTTAACGGAAGGCGAGCAGTTCTTC.

Notes on this clonotype: A single base separates this from a much larger clone, so it may be a read error. The conserved final phenylalanine or tryptophan is absent from the CDR3, which likely points to a read error. CDR3 sequence: CASSLGDRQTQYC. In DNA, the CDR3 is TGTGCCAGCAGCTTAGGGGACAGACAGACCCAGTACTGC. The chain uses TRBV7-2 and TRBJ2-5; 7 nucleotides agree with TRBD1. Unmatched junction bases numbered 2, after V lost 1 base and J lost 6 bases. Germline-derived CDR1 and CDR2 are SGHTA and FQGNSA. CDR3 length: 13 residues.

This clonotype was observed many times. The J gene is TRBJ2-7, the V gene TRBV2; 7 nucleotides agree with TRBD1. The V segment lost 7 bases and the J segment 6 bases; nucleotides outside the gene matches: 9. CDR1 and CDR2 (germline): SNHLY, FYNNEI. CDR3 length: 13 residues. DNA for the CDR3: TGTGCCAGCAAGGGGACAGCCTCTGGCGAGCAGTACTTC. Translating gives CASKGTASGEQYF.

This clonotype was detected many times. The genes are TRBV27 and TRBJ1-5; 9 bases are shared with TRBD1. Trimming removed 5 bases from V and 4 bases from J; junction bases left unmatched: 6. The CDR3 is made up of 15 amino acids. In germline, CDR1 is MNHEY, CDR2 SMNVEV (reference sequence). The CDR3 nucleotides are TGTGCCAGCAGTCCCGGGACAGGGAGGAATCAGCCCCAGCATTTT. Protein sequence: CASSPGTGRNQPQHF.

Many counts were recorded for this clonotype. The V and J genes are TRBV9 and TRBJ2-2, with 7 nucleotides matching TRBD2. V gave up 2 bases and J gave up 4 bases; unmatched junction bases: 8. Germline assignment: CDR1 SGDLS and CDR2 YYNGEE. CDR3 size: 16 residues. CDR3 nucleotide sequence: TGTGCCAGCAGCGTTGGGGCTAGCGGAGCCACCGGGGAGCTGTTTTTT. Translation: CASSVGASGATGELFF.